This T cell receptor (beta chain) was profiled in a study of regulatory T cells in long-lasting Graves disease. Combining iRepertoire HTBI primers with Arm-PCR of CDR3 regions, the authors built TCR beta libraries. Via MiXCR, TCRdb re-called the multiplex PCR reads, giving one row per CDR3 protein. This table has approximately 560,000 distinct CDR3 sequences, roughly 16% appearing once. Germline CDR1 and CDR2: MGHRA and YSYEKL. Losses at the gene ends were 4 bases for V and 5 bases for J; bases not matched to a gene: 5. The CDR3 covers 14 residues. Time point described: newly diagnosed GD, antithyroid drugs for less than 3 months. PBMC RNA was the source of the TCR library. This same sample was also part of a study on T cells in Graves' hyperthyroidism and ophthalmopathy.

This chain uses TRBV4-1 with TRBJ2-7; TRBD2 aligns across 10 bases. The receptor's source is a young man with Graves disease. The material sequenced was peripheral blood mononuclear cells (PBMCs), taken at new diagnosis, from a patient treated with antithyroid drugs. The CDR3 here is CASSPSGRLNEQYF. Written as DNA, the CDR3 is TGCGCCAGCAGCCCTAGCGGGAGATTAAACGAGCAGTACTTC.